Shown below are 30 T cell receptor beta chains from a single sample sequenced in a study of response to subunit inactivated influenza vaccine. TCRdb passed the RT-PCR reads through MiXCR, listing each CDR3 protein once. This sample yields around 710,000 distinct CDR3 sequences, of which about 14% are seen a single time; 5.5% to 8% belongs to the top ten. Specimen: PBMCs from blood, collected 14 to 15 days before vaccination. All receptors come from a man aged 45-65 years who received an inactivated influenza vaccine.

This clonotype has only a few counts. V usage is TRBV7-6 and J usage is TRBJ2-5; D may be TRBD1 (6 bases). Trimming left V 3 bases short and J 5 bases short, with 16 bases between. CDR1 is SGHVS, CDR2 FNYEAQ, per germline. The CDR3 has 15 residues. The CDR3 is CASSLTQGVLETQYF. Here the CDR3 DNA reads TGTGCCAGCAGCTTGACACAGGGAGTCTTGGAGACCCAGTACTTC.

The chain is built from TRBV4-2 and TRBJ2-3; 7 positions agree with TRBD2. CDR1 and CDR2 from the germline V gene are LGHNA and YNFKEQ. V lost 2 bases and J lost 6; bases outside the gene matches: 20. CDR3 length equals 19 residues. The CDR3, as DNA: TGTGCCAGCAGCCAACACTCCCTGCCCCTAGCGGACGGGGAGGATACGCAGTATTTT. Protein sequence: CASSQHSLPLADGEDTQYF.

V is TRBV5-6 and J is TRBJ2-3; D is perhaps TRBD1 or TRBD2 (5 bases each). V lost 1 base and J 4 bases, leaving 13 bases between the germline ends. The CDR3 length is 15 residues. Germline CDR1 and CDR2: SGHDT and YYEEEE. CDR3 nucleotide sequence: TGTGCCAGCAGCTTGAGACTTGTGGGGGCAGATACGCAGTATTTT. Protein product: CASSLRLVGADTQYF.

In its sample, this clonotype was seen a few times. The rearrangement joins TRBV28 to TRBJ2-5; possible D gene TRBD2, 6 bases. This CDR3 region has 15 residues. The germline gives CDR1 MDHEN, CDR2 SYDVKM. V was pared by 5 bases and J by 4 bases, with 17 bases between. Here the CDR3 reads CASSTDYLSAETQYF. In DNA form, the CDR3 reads TGTGCCAGCAGTACGGACTACCTGTCGGCAGAGACCCAGTACTTC.

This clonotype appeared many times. This chain's CDR3 is CSARGVREGITDTQYF. As DNA, the CDR3 is TGCAGTGCTAGAGGGGTCCGAGAGGGGATTACAGATACGCAGTATTTT. The chain has TRBV20-1 and TRBJ2-3; D possibly matches TRBD1 or TRBD2 (5 bases each). Germline V CDR1 and CDR2: DFQATT, SNEGSKA (reference sequence). The CDR3 is made up of 16 amino acids. Between the trimmed V and J ends, which lost 1 base and 3 bases, there was a span of 17 bases.

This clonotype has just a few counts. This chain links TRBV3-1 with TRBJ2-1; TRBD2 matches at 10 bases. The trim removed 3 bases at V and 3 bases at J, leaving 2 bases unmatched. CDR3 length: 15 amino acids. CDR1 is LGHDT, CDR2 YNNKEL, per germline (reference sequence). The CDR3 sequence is CASSHPSGSYNEQFF. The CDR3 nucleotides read TGTGCCAGCAGCCACCCTAGCGGGAGCTACAATGAGCAGTTCTTC.

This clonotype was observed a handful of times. The CDR3 DNA reads as TGTGCCAGCAGCTTACGGCTAGCGGGAGCTGGGGCCAACGTCCTGACTTTC. Translated: CASSLRLAGAGANVLTF. The chain combines TRBV11-2 with TRBJ2-6; 10 bases align to TRBD2. This CDR3 contains 17 residues. Trimming at V came to 2 bases and at J to 2 bases, leaving 3 bases not matched to a gene. Germline CDR1 is SGHAT and CDR2 is FQNNGV.

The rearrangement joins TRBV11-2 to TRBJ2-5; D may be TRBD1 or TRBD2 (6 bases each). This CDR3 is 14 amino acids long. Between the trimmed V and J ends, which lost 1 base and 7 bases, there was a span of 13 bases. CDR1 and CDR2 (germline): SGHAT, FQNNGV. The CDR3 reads CASSLVQGGRTQYF. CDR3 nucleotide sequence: TGTGCCAGCAGCTTAGTACAGGGAGGTCGGACCCAGTACTTC.

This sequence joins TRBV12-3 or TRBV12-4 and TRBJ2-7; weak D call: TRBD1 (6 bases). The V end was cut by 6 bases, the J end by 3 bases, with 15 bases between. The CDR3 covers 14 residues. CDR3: CASSPETGIYEQYF. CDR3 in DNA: TGTGCCAGCAGCCCGGAAACAGGGATCTACGAGCAGTACTTC.

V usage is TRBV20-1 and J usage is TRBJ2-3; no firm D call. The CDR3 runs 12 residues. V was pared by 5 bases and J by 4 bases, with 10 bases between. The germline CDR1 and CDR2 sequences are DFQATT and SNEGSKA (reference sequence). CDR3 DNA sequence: TGCAGTGCTGGCTTTACTTCAGATACGCAGTATTTT. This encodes CSAGFTSDTQYF.

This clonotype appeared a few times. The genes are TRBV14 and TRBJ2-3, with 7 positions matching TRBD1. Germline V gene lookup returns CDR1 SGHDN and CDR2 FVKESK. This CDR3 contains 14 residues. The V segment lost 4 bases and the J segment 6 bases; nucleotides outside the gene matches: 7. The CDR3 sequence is CASSLTGLWDTQYF. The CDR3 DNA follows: TGTGCCAGCAGCCTGACAGGGTTGTGGGATACGCAGTATTTT.

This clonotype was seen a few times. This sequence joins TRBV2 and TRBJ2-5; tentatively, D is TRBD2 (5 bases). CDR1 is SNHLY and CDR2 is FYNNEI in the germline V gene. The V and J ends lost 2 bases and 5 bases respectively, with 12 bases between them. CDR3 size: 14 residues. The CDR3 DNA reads TGTGCCAGCAGTGAACTTCTGTGGGAGGAGACCCAGTACTTC. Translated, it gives CASSELLWEETQYF.

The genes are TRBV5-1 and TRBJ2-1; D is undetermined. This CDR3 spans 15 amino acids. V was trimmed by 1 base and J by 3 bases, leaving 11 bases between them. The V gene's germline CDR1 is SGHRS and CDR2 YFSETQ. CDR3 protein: CASSLSGDIYNEQFF. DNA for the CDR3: TGCGCCAGCAGCTTGTCCGGAGACATCTACAATGAGCAGTTCTTC. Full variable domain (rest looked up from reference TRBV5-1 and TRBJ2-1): KAGVTQTPRYLIKTRGQQVTLSCSPISGHRSVSWYQQTPGQGLQFLFEYFSETQRNKGNFPGRFSGRQFSNSRSEMNVSTLELGDSALYLCASSLSGDIYNEQFFGPGTRLTVL.

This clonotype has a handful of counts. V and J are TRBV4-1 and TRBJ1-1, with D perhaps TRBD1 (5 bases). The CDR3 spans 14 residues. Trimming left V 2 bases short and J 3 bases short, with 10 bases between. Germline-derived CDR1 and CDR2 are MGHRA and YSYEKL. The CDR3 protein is CASSQQGSDTEAFF. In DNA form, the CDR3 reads TGCGCCAGCAGCCAACAGGGATCGGACACTGAAGCTTTCTTT.

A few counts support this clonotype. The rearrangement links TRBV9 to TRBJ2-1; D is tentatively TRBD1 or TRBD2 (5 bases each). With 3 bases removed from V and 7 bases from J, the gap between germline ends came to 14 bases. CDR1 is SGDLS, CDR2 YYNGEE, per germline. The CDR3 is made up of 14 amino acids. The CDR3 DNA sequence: TGTGCCAGCAGCGCCCACGATGGGGGTAATGAGCAGTTCTTC. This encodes CASSAHDGGNEQFF.

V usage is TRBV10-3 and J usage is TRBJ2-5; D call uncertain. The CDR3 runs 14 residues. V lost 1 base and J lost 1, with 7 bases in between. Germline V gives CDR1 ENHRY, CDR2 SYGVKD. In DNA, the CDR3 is TGTGCCATCAGTGAGTTCGCAGCCCAAGAGACCCAGTACTTC. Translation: CAISEFAAQETQYF.

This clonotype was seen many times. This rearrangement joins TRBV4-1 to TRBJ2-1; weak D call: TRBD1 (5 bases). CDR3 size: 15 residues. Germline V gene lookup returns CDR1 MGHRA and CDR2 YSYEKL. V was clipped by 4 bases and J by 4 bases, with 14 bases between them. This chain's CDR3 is CASSPPGNRYNEQFF. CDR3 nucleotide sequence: TGCGCCAGCAGCCCTCCAGGGAATCGATACAATGAGCAGTTCTTC.

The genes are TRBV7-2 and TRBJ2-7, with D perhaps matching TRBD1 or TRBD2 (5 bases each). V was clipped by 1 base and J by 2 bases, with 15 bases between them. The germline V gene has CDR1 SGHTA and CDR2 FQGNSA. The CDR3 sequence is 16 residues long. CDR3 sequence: CASSLVGGLPPYEQYF. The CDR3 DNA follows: TGTGCCAGCAGCTTAGTTGGGGGTCTCCCCCCCTACGAGCAGTACTTC.

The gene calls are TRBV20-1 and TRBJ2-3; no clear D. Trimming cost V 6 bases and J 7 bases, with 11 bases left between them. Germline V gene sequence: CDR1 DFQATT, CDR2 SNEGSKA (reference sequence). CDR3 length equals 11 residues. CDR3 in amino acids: CSAQRPYTQYF. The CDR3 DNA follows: TGCAGTGCCCAACGGCCATATACGCAGTATTTT.

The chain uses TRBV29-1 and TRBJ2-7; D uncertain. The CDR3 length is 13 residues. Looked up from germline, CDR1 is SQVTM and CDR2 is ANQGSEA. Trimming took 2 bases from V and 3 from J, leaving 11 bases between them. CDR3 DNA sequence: TGCAGCGTTGAAAAGCAGGCGAACTACGAGCAGTACTTC. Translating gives CSVEKQANYEQYF.

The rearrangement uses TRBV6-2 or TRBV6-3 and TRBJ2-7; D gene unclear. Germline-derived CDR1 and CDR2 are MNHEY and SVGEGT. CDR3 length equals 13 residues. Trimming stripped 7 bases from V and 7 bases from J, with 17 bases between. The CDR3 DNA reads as TGTGCCAGCACTCTCTCCGCAGCTGTGGAGCAGTACTTC. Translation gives CASTLSAAVEQYF.

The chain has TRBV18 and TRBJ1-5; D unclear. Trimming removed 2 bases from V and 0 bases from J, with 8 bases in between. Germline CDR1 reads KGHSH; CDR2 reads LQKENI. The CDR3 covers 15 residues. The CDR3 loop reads CASSPVGHSNQPQHF. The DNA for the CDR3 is TGTGCCAGCTCACCAGTCGGCCATAGCAATCAGCCCCAGCATTTT.

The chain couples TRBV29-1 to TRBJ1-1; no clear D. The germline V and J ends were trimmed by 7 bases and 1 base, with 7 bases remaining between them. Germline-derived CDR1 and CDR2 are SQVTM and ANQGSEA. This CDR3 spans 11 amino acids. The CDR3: CSGGWNTEAFF. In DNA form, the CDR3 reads TGCAGCGGCGGGTGGAACACTGAAGCTTTCTTT. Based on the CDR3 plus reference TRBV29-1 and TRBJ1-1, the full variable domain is SAVISQKPSRDICQRGTSLTIQCQVDSQVTMMFWYRQQPGQSLTLIATANQGSEATYESGFVIDKFPISRPNLTFSTLTVSNMSPEDSSIYLCSGGWNTEAFFGQGTRLTVV.

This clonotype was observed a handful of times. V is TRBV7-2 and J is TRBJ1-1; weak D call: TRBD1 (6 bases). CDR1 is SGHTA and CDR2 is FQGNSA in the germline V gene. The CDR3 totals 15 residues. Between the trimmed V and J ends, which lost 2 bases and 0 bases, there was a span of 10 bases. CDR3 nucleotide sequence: TGTGCCAGCAGCTTAATTGGGGGGCTGAACACTGAAGCTTTCTTT. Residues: CASSLIGGLNTEAFF.

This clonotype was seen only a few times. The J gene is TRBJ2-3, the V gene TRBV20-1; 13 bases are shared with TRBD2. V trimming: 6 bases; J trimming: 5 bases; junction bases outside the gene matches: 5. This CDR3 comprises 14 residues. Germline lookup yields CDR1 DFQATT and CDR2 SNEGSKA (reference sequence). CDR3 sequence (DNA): TGCAGTGCAAAACTAGCGGGGGGGTTAGATACGCAGTATTTT. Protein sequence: CSAKLAGGLDTQYF.

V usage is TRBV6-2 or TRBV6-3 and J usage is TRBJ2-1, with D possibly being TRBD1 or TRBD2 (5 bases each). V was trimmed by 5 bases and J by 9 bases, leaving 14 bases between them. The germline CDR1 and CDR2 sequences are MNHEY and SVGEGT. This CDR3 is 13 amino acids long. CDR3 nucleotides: TGTGCCAGCAGTCGACCTCTAGGGACTGAGCAGTTCTTC. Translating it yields CASSRPLGTEQFF.

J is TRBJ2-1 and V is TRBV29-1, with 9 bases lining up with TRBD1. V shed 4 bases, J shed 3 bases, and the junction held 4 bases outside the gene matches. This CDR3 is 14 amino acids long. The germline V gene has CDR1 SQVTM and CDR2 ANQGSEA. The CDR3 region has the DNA TGCAGCGTTGCCTTGGACAGGGGCTACAATGAGCAGTTCTTC. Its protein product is CSVALDRGYNEQFF.

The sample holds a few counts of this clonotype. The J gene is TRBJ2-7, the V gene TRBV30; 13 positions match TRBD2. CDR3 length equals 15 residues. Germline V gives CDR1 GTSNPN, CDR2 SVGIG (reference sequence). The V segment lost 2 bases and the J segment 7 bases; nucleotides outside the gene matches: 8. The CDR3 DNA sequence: TGTGCCTGGAGTTTACTAGCGGGAGGGCCGGGGGAGCAGTACTTC. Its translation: CAWSLLAGGPGEQYF.

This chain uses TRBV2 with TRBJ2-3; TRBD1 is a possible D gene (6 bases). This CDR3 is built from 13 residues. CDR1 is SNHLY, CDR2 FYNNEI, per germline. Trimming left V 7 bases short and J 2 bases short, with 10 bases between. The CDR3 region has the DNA TGTGCCAGCAAAGGGACATTCACAGATACGCAGTATTTT. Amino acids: CASKGTFTDTQYF.

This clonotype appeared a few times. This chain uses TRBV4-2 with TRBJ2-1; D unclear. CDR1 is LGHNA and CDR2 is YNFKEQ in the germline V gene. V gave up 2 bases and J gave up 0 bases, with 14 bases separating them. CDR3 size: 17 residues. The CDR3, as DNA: TGTGCCAGCAGCCAACAGTCAGCTAAGAGCTCCTACAATGAGCAGTTCTTC. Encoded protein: CASSQQSAKSSYNEQFF.